Listed below are T cell receptor beta chains from one sample, sequenced in a study of blood T cell dynamics during melanoma immunotherapy. Here immunoSEQ multiplex PCR was the method, and the copy in TCRdb shows in-frame clones only, minus some. The sample records roughly 9,900 clones, more than 75% being singletons. The specimen was blood, collected from a patient treated with checkpoint blockade. Receptor source: a human donor with melanoma. Both conserved end residues are part of each CDR3. A D gene is named only where the DNA matches it firmly. Size is omitted from some rows. Given values are once, few, many or a class for expanded clones.

d_call cdr3_length clone_size j_call v_call cdr3_aa cdr3_nt
TRBD1 16 . TRBJ1-2 TRBV7-2 CASSPRTGESNYGYTF TGTGCCAGCAGCCCCAGGACAGGGGAGTCTAACTATGGCTACACCTTC
. 12 . TRBJ1-1 TRBV7-2 CASSSRILETFF TGTGCCAGCAGCAGCAGGATACTCGAGACTTTCTTT
. 14 . TRBJ2-1 TRBV29-1 CSGRDFSPNNEQFF TGCAGTGGACGGGACTTTTCACCTAACAATGAGCAGTTCTTC
. 14 . TRBJ1-2 TRBV6-1 CASSEDGGRGGYTF TGTGCCAGCAGTGAAGATGGGGGGCGCGGGGGCTACACCTTC
. 14 . TRBJ2-5 TRBV19 CASSKTTPHGTQYF TGTGCCAGTAGTAAGACTACCCCCCATGGGACCCAGTACTTC
. 14 . TRBJ1-3 TRBV5-1 CASSLGLSGNTIYF TGCGCCAGCAGCTTGGGCCTCTCTGGAAACACCATATATTTT
. 14 . TRBJ2-1 TRBV7-2 CASSSSSRGNEQFF TGTGCCAGCAGCTCCTCCTCGCGGGGCAATGAGCAGTTCTTC
. 15 . TRBJ1-2 TRBV25-1 CASSEYGAGGYGYTF TGTGCCAGCAGTGAATATGGAGCAGGAGGCTATGGCTACACCTTC
. 14 . TRBJ2-3 TRBV18 CASSPPSSTDTQYF TGTGCCAGCTCACCACCGTCCAGCACAGATACGCAGTATTTT
. 13 . TRBJ1-4 TRBV5-4 CASSDNLNEKLFF TGTGCCAGCAGCGATAACCTTAATGAAAAACTGTTTTTT
. 16 . TRBJ2-2 TRBV9 CASSVNPGANTGELFF TGTGCCAGCAGCGTTAACCCAGGGGCGAACACCGGGGAGCTGTTTTTT
. 13 few TRBJ1-2 TRBV5-1 CASSPGTSYGYTF TGCGCCAGCAGCCCCGGGACAAGCTATGGCTACACCTTC
. 13 . TRBJ1-4 TRBV6-6 CASATWADEKLFF TGTGCCAGCGCCACCTGGGCCGATGAAAAACTGTTTTTT
TRBD1 15 . TRBJ1-5 TRBV2 CASSATGGLNQPQHF TGTGCCAGCAGTGCGACAGGGGGCCTAAATCAGCCCCAGCATTTT
. 11 . TRBJ1-4 TRBV30 CAWSVREKLFF TGTGCCTGGAGTGTACGAGAAAAACTGTTTTTT
. 15 . TRBJ1-1 TRBV5-1 CASSLDGNRATEAFF TGCGCCAGCAGCCTCGATGGGAACAGGGCCACTGAAGCTTTCTTT
. 12 . TRBJ2-1 TRBV29-1 CSVEDSSNEQFF TGCAGCGTTGAAGACTCCTCCAATGAGCAGTTCTTC
. 15 . TRBJ2-7 TRBV5-1 CASSLDATPPAEQYF TGCGCCAGCAGCTTGGATGCGACACCTCCGGCCGAGCAGTACTTC
TRBD1 15 . TRBJ1-2 TRBV6-5 CASSYQGQGTYGYTF TGTGCCAGCAGTTACCAAGGACAGGGGACCTATGGCTACACCTTC
. 13 . TRBJ1-1 TRBV27 CASSLVGNTEAFF TGTGCCAGCAGTTTAGTGGGGAACACTGAAGCTTTCTTT
. 15 . TRBJ1-1 TRBV5-5 CASSLSSTGNTEAFF TGTGCCAGCAGCTTGTCGTCGACGGGGAACACTGAAGCTTTCTTT
. 12 . TRBJ1-1 TRBV5-1 CASSTGNTEAFF TGCGCCAGCAGCACCGGGAACACTGAAGCTTTCTTT
TRBD1 15 few TRBJ1-5 TRBV2 CASRRDSAPNQPQHF TGTGCCAGCAGGAGGGACAGCGCCCCCAATCAGCCCCAGCATTTT
TRBD2 13 . TRBJ2-1 TRBV7-3 CASSFGGWNEQFF TGTGCCAGCAGCTTCGGGGGGTGGAATGAGCAGTTCTTC
. 14 . TRBJ1-1 TRBV19 CASSIARGNTEAFF TGTGCCAGTAGTATAGCGAGAGGAAACACTGAAGCTTTCTTT
. 15 . TRBJ1-1 TRBV4-1 CASSQDITGPSRAFF TGCGCCAGCAGCCAAGATATCACAGGCCCAAGTAGAGCTTTCTTT
. 14 few TRBJ1-6 TRBV7-2 CASSLVRDNSPLHF TGTGCCAGCAGCTTAGTTCGGGATAATTCACCCCTCCACTTT
. 14 medium-sized TRBJ1-1 TRBV28 CASSLTSARAEAFF TGTGCCAGCAGCCTTACCTCCGCCAGGGCCGAAGCTTTCTTT
. 15 . TRBJ1-4 TRBV19 CASSTSPGTGEKLFF TGTGCCAGTAGTACGTCTCCAGGCACAGGGGAAAAACTGTTTTTT
. 18 . TRBJ2-6 TRBV5-1 CASSFTVSQGPGANVLTF TGCGCCAGCAGCTTTACCGTATCACAGGGCCCTGGGGCCAACGTCCTGACTTTC
. 16 . TRBJ1-2 TRBV18 CASSPARQPANYGYTF TGTGCCAGCTCACCGGCACGACAGCCAGCTAACTATGGCTACACCTTC
. 14 once TRBJ2-1 TRBV7-9 CASSYRQVSNEQFF TGTGCCAGCAGCTACCGACAGGTTTCGAATGAGCAGTTCTTC
TRBD1 17 few TRBJ1-3 TRBV7-9 CASSLRDREWSGNTIYF TGTGCCAGCAGCCTCCGGGACAGGGAATGGTCTGGAAACACCATATATTTT
. 13 . TRBJ1-4 TRBV6-5 CASSEATGQKLFF TGTGCCAGCAGTGAGGCTACCGGGCAAAAACTGTTTTTT
TRBD1 16 once TRBJ2-7 TRBV7-2 CASSLGGTGFGSEQYF TGTGCCAGCAGCTTAGGCGGGACAGGGTTTGGAAGCGAGCAGTACTTC
. 15 . TRBJ2-5 TRBV2 CASSGGPGAQETQYF TGTGCCAGCAGTGGGGGTCCGGGAGCGCAAGAGACCCAGTACTTC
. 16 . TRBJ2-2 TRBV6-5 CASSYSVRDNTGELFF TGTGCCAGCAGTTACTCGGTCCGGGACAACACCGGGGAGCTGTTTTTT
. 14 . TRBJ2-5 TRBV30 CAWSVQGGDETQYF TGTGCCTGGAGTGTACAGGGCGGGGACGAGACCCAGTACTTC
. 15 few TRBJ2-7 TRBV6-5 CASSYSAGGSYEQYF TGTGCCAGCAGTTACTCGGCAGGGGGGTCCTACGAGCAGTACTTC
. 11 . TRBJ1-2 TRBV6-1 CASSGAYGYTF TGTGCCAGCAGTGGGGCTTATGGCTACACCTTC
. 14 . TRBJ1-2 TRBV11-2 CASSLEGGVDGYTF TGTGCCAGCAGCTTAGAAGGTGGAGTGGATGGCTACACCTTC
TRBD2 16 . TRBJ2-1 TRBV5-1 CASSSGTSGSYNEQFF TGCGCCAGCAGCTCCGGGACTAGCGGCTCCTACAATGAGCAGTTCTTC
. 16 . TRBJ2-3 TRBV7-2 CASRRAVGKSTDTQYF TGTGCCAGCAGACGAGCGGTGGGGAAGAGCACAGATACGCAGTATTTT